The 17 T cell receptor beta chains in this list originate from one sample, sequenced in a study of blood T cell repertoires in COVID-19. Using immunoSEQ multiplex PCR, the repertoire was profiled, and TCRdb retains in-frame clones only, with some absent. Of over 25,000 clones in the sample, about four fifths were seen once. The sequencing sample was made of peripheral blood. Every receptor here comes from a man of 80 years or more with acute or convalescent COVID-19.

V gene TRBV30 combines with J gene TRBJ1-3; the D is unclear. V lost 8 bases and J 0 bases, leaving 11 bases between the germline ends. From germline, CDR1 is GTSNPN and CDR2 SVGIG (reference sequence). This CDR3 has 13 residues. The CDR3 loop reads CATQVVSGNTIYF. The CDR3 DNA follows: TGTGCCACCCAGGTAGTCTCTGGAAACACCATATATTTT. Based on the CDR3 plus reference TRBV30 and TRBJ1-3, the full variable domain is SQTIHQWPATLVQPVGSPLSLECTVEGTSNPNLYWYRQAAGRGLQLLFYSVGIGQISSEVPQNLSASRPQDRQFILSSKKLLLSDSGFYLCATQVVSGNTIYFGEGSWLTVV.

CDR3 in amino acids: CASSLIVGNTQYF. Here the CDR3 DNA reads TGTGCCAGCAGCCTGATCGTTGGCAATACGCAGTATTTT. The V and J genes are TRBV5-6 and TRBJ2-3, with D unresolved. This CDR3 spans 13 amino acids. Trimming shortened V by 4 bases and J by 7 bases, and 13 bases separated the two germline ends. CDR1 and CDR2 (germline): SGHDT, YYEEEE.

This rearrangement joins TRBV18 to TRBJ2-6, with a weak D call TRBD1 (5 bases). The CDR3 covers 18 residues. Germline assignment: CDR1 KGHSH and CDR2 LQKENI. With 0 bases removed from V and 2 bases from J, the gap between germline ends came to 14 bases. CDR3 sequence reads: CASSPPQGPLPGANVLTF. The CDR3 region has the DNA TGTGCCAGCTCACCACCCCAGGGCCCTCTTCCTGGGGCCAACGTCCTGACTTTC.

This chain connects TRBV20-1 to TRBJ1-2; D gene ambiguous. From germline, CDR1 is DFQATT and CDR2 SNEGSKA (reference sequence). This CDR3 region has 8 residues. The CDR3 region has the DNA TGCAACGCGGGAGGCTACACCTTC. Encoded protein: CNAGGYTF.

The chain combines TRBV18 with TRBJ1-1, with TRBD1 matching 8 bases. Losses at the gene ends were 2 bases for V and 5 bases for J; bases not matched to a gene: 4. CDR1 KGHSH and CDR2 LQKENI come from the germline V gene. The CDR3 spans 14 residues. The CDR3 reads CASSPARGLTEAFF. CDR3 DNA sequence: TGTGCCAGCTCACCAGCCAGGGGGCTGACTGAAGCTTTCTTT.

This chain connects TRBV12-3 or TRBV12-4 to TRBJ2-4; D gene uncertain. The CDR3 has 11 amino acids. The V end lost 7 bases, the J end lost 6 bases, and 7 bases lay between the germline ends. Here the CDR3 DNA reads TGTGCCAGCACCCCCGGAAACATTCAGTACTTC. Protein sequence: CASTPGNIQYF.

The V and J genes are TRBV11-2 and TRBJ1-1; TRBD1 matches at 9 bases. Per germline, CDR1 SGHAT and CDR2 FQNNGV. V lost 5 bases and J lost 7; bases outside the gene matches: 11. CDR3 length: 15 amino acids. The CDR3 protein is CASSPPGTGSYEAFF. For the CDR3, the DNA is TGTGCCAGCAGCCCCCCCGGGACAGGGTCCTATGAAGCTTTCTTT. Filled out from reference TRBV11-2 and TRBJ1-1, the complete variable domain reads EAGVAQSPRYKIIEKRQSVAFWCNPISGHATLYWYQQILGQGPKLLIQFQNNGVVDDSQLPKDRFSAERLKGVDSTLKIQPAKLEDSAVYLCASSPPGTGSYEAFFGQGTRLTVV.

This clone was seen a handful of times. V usage is TRBV2 and J usage is TRBJ1-2, with D perhaps matching TRBD1 (6 bases). This CDR3 has 12 amino acids. CDR1 is SNHLY, CDR2 FYNNEI, per germline. With 5 bases removed from V and 11 bases from J, the gap between germline ends came to 15 bases. DNA for the CDR3: TGTGCCAGCAGTTTACAGGGTGGTGGTTACACCTTC. Its protein is CASSLQGGGYTF. The full variable domain, rest sourced from reference TRBV2 and TRBJ1-2, is EPEVTQTPSHQVTQMGQEVILRCVPISNHLYFYWYRQILGQKVEFLVSFYNNEISEKSEIFDDQFSVERPDGSNFTLKIRSTKLEDSAMYFCASSLQGGGYTFGSGTRLTVV.

This chain uses TRBV11-2 with TRBJ2-4, with a weak D call TRBD2 (5 bases). The CDR3 length is 16 residues. Germline values: CDR1 SGHAT, CDR2 FQNNGV. V was trimmed by 5 bases and J by 0 bases, leaving 14 bases between them. The CDR3 DNA follows: TGTGCCAGCAGCACTCTGAGGGCCCAAGCCAAAAACATTCAGTACTTC. It specifies CASSTLRAQAKNIQYF.

The J gene is TRBJ1-3, the V gene TRBV5-1; possibly TRBD1 for D (6 bases). The CDR3 spans 17 residues. V was shortened by 0 bases and J by 0 bases, with 13 bases between the two germline ends. The V gene's germline CDR1 is SGHRS and CDR2 YFSETQ. The CDR3 is CASSLGTVGVSGNTIYF. Written as DNA, the CDR3 is TGCGCCAGCAGCTTGGGGACAGTTGGCGTCTCTGGAAACACCATATATTTT.

This chain connects TRBV2 to TRBJ1-6, with D hard to call. V gave up 3 bases and J gave up 9 bases, with 12 bases separating them. This CDR3 region has 14 residues. CDR1 and CDR2 from the germline V gene are SNHLY and FYNNEI. In DNA form, the CDR3 reads TGTGCCAGCAGTGACGGCGGGGTGGGTTCACCCCTCCACTTT. Amino acids: CASSDGGVGSPLHF. Combining the CDR3 with reference TRBV2 and TRBJ1-6 gives the whole variable domain EPEVTQTPSHQVTQMGQEVILRCVPISNHLYFYWYRQILGQKVEFLVSFYNNEISEKSEIFDDQFSVERPDGSNFTLKIRSTKLEDSAMYFCASSDGGVGSPLHFGNGTRLTVT.

The gene calls are TRBV29-1 and TRBJ1-1, with 8 positions matching TRBD1. Trimming at V came to 6 bases and at J to 5 bases, leaving 8 bases not matched to a gene. The germline CDR1 and CDR2 sequences are SQVTM and ANQGSEA. The CDR3 has 13 residues. The CDR3 sequence is CSVMQGAGTEAFF. CDR3 nucleotides: TGCAGCGTGATGCAGGGGGCAGGGACTGAAGCTTTCTTT. Supplemented by reference TRBV29-1 and TRBJ1-1, the full variable domain reads SAVISQKPSRDICQRGTSLTIQCQVDSQVTMMFWYRQQPGQSLTLIATANQGSEATYESGFVIDKFPISRPNLTFSTLTVSNMSPEDSSIYLCSVMQGAGTEAFFGQGTRLTVV.

V gene TRBV29-1 combines with J gene TRBJ2-3; D may be TRBD2 (6 bases). In germline, CDR1 is SQVTM, CDR2 ANQGSEA. Trimming removed 6 bases at V and 0 bases at J, with 10 bases between. There are 13 residues in the CDR3. CDR3 loop: CSVPGVSTDTQYF. For the CDR3, the DNA is TGCAGCGTCCCGGGGGTTAGCACAGATACGCAGTATTTT.

V is TRBV7-2 and J is TRBJ2-1, with 10 bases lining up with TRBD2. Germline V gene lookup returns CDR1 SGHTA and CDR2 FQGNSA. V shed 4 bases and J 8 bases; nucleotides not matched to a gene: 17. The CDR3 is 18 amino acids. This CDR3 is CASSSRRYSSGGVDEQFF. CDR3 DNA sequence: TGTGCCAGCAGCTCCCGCCGGTACTCTAGCGGGGGTGTAGATGAGCAGTTCTTC. Drawing the rest from reference TRBV7-2 and TRBJ2-1, the complete variable domain is GAGVSQSPSNKVTEKGKDVELRCDPISGHTALYWYRQSLGQGLEFLIYFQGNSAPDKSGLPSDRFSAERTGGSVSTLTIQRTQQEDSAVYLCASSSRRYSSGGVDEQFFGPGTRLTVL.

This sequence joins TRBV4-3 and TRBJ1-1; D may be TRBD1 (5 bases). Trimming pared 2 bases from V and 1 base from J, leaving 23 bases between. This CDR3 has 19 amino acids. Germline-derived CDR1 and CDR2 are LGHNA and YSLEER. CDR3 sequence reads: CASSQQKGGVGAENTEAFF. DNA of the CDR3: TGCGCCAGCAGCCAACAAAAGGGCGGGGTTGGGGCTGAGAACACTGAAGCTTTCTTT.

The chain joins TRBV30 to TRBJ2-1; maybe TRBD1 (6 bases). Trimming cost V 2 bases and J 5 bases, with 10 bases left between them. The CDR3 is 13 residues long. CDR1 is GTSNPN, CDR2 SVGIG, per germline (reference sequence). CDR3 loop: CAWSRDKNNEQFF. DNA of the CDR3: TGTGCCTGGAGTAGGGACAAAAACAATGAGCAGTTCTTC.

This chain joins TRBV9 and TRBJ1-1; D not certain. V lost 5 bases, J lost 4 bases, and 12 bases lay in between. This CDR3 spans 13 amino acids. Germline V gene lookup returns CDR1 SGDLS and CDR2 YYNGEE. CDR3: CASSETPVTEAFF. CDR3 sequence (DNA): TGTGCCAGCAGTGAAACGCCAGTCACTGAAGCTTTCTTT.